This TCR beta chain was recorded in a study of coeliac disease. Some clones are missing from TCRdb's copy, which holds only in-frame ones; the method was immunoSEQ multiplex PCR. The sample carries roughly 7,000 clones, more than 60% recorded once. The ends lost 2 bases at V and 4 bases at J; junction bases unmatched: 13. CDR1 is SGHTA and CDR2 is FQGNSA in the germline V gene. The CDR3 runs 17 residues. This sequence joins TRBV7-2 and TRBJ2-5; 7 bases are a match to TRBD2. The clonotype was recovered from a woman aged 55-69 years with active celiac disease. The sample consisted of lamina propria lymphocytes from the gut. The CDR3: CASSLLRLAAVGETQYF. The CDR3 nucleotides are TGTGCCAGCAGCTTATTACGTCTAGCGGCCGTCGGAGAGACCCAGTACTTC.